The following is a T cell receptor beta chain sequence with its context. The sample belongs to a study of OX40 agonist ivuxolimab in advanced cancers. This table comes from immunoSEQ multiplex PCR, and its TCRdb copy is limited to in-frame clones, with some not included. The profile shows tens of thousands of clones, roughly four fifths of them singletons. The V end lost 0 bases, the J end lost 1 base, and 10 bases lay between the germline ends. The germline CDR1 and CDR2 sequences are SGHDT and YYEEEE. This CDR3 has 15 residues. This chain links TRBV5-6 with TRBJ2-5; no definite D call. The receptor comes from an adult with an advanced solid tumor such as melanoma, head and neck, liver or kidney cancer. The sample consisted of CD4+ or CD8+ T cells sorted from blood, taken in a trial of the OX40 agonist ivuxolimab. Here the CDR3 reads CASSLVGFFQETQYF. The DNA for the CDR3 is TGTGCCAGCAGCTTGGTCGGATTCTTCCAAGAGACCCAGTACTTC.